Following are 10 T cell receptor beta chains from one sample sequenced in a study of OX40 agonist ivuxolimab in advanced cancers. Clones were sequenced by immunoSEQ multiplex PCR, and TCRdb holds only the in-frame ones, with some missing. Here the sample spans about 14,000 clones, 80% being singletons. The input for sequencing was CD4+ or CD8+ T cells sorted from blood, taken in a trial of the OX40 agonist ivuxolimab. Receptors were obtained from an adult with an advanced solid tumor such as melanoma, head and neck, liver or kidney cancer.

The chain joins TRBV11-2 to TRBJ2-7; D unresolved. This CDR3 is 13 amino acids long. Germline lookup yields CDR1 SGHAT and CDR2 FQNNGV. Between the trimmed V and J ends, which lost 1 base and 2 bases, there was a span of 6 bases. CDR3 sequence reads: CASSLGVTYEQYF. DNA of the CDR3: TGTGCCAGCAGCTTAGGGGTCACCTACGAGCAGTACTTC.

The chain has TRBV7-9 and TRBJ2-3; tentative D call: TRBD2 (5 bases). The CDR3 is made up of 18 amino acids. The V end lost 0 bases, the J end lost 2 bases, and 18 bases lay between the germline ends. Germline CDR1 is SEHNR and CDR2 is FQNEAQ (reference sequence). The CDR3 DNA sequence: TGTGCCAGCAGCTTAGCGACACTACTAGTTATCGCCACAGATACGCAGTATTTT. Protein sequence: CASSLATLLVIATDTQYF.

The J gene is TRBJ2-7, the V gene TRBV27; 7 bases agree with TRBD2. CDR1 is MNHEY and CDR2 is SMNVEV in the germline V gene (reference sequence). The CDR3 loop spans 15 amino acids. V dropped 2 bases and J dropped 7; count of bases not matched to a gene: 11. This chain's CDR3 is CASSLQLGSGGEQYF. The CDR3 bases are TGTGCCAGCAGTTTACAGTTGGGGTCCGGGGGGGAGCAGTACTTC.

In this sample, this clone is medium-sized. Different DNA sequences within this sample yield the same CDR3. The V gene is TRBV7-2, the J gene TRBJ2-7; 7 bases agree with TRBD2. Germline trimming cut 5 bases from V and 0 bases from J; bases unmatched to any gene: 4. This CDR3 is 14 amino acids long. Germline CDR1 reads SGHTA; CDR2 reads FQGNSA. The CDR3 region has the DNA TGTGCCAGCAGCCCCTGGACTAGCTCCTACGAGCAGTACTTC. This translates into CASSPWTSSYEQYF.

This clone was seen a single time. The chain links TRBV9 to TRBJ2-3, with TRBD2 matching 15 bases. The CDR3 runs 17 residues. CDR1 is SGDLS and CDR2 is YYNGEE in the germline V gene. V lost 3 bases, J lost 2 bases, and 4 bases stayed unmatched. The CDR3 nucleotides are TGTGCCAGCAGCGCGGGGACTAGCGGGAGGTACACAGATACGCAGTATTTT. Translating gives CASSAGTSGRYTDTQYF.

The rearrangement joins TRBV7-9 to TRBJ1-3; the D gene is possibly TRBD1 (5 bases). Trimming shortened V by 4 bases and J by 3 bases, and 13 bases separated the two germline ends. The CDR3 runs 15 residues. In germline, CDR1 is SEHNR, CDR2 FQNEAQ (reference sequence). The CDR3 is CASSSPEGIGNTIYF. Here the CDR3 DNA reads TGTGCCAGCAGCTCCCCCGAGGGGATTGGAAACACCATATATTTT.

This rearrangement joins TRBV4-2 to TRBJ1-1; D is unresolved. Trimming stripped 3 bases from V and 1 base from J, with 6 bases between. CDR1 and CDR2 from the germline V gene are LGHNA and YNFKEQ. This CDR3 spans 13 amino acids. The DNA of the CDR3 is TGTGCCAGCAGCCAGGGTAGGAACACTGAAGCTTTCTTT. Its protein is CASSQGRNTEAFF.

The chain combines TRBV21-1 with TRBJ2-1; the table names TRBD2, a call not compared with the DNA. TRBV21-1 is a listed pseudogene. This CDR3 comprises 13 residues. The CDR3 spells CASSKEAGREQFF. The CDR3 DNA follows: TGTGCCAGCAGCAAGGAGGCAGGACGCGAGCAGTTCTTC.

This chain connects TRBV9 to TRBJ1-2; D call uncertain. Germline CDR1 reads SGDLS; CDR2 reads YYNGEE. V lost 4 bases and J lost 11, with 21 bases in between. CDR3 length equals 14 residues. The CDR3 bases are TGTGCCAGCAGCTTGGGTGGATTGCCGTCTAGTTACACCTTC. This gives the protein CASSLGGLPSSYTF.

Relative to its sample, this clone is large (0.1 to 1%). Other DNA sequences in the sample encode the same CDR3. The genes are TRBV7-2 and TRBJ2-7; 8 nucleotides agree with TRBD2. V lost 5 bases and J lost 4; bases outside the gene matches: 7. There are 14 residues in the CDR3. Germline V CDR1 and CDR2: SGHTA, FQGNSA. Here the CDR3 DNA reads TGTGCCAGCAGCCCATGGACTAGCAGTTACGAGCAGTACTTC. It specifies CASSPWTSSYEQYF.